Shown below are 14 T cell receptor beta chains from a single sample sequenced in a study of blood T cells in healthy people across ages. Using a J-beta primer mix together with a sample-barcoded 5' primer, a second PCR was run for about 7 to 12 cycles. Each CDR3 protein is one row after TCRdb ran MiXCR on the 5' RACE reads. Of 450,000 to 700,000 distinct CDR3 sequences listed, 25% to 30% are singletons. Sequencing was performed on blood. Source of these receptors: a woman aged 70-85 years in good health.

This CDR3 is CSVRTVGNTEAFF. Here the CDR3 DNA reads TGCAGCGTCCGGACAGTCGGGAACACTGAAGCTTTCTTT. J is TRBJ1-1 and V is TRBV29-1; perhaps TRBD1 as D (6 bases). This CDR3 contains 13 residues. Between the trimmed V and J ends, which lost 6 bases and 1 base, there was a span of 12 bases. Per the germline V gene, CDR1 is SQVTM and CDR2 is ANQGSEA.

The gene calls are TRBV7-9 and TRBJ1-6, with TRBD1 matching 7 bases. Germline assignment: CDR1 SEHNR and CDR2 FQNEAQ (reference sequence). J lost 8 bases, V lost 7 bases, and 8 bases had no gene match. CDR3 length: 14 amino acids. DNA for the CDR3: TGTGCCAGCAACAAATTGACAGGGTATTCACCCCTCCACTTT. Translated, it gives CASNKLTGYSPLHF.

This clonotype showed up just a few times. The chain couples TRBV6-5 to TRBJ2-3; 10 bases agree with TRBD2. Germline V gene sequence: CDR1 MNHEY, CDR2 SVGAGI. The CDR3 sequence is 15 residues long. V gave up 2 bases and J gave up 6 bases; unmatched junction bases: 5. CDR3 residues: CASSYGLAGEDTQYF. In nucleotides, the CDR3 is TGTGCCAGCAGTTACGGGCTAGCGGGGGAGGATACGCAGTATTTT.

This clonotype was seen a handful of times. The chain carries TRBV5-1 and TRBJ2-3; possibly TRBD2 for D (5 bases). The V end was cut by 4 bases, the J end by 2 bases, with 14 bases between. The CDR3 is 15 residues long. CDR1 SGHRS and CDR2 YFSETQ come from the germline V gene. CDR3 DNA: TGCGCCAGCAGCAACGGACTTTTTCCCACAGATACGCAGTATTTT. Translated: CASSNGLFPTDTQYF.

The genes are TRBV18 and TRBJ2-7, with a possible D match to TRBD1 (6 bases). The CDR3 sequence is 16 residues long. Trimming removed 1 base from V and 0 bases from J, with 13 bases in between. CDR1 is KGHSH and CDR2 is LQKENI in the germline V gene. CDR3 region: CASSPLQGLASYEQYF. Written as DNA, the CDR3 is TGTGCCAGCTCACCACTACAGGGTTTAGCCTCCTACGAGCAGTACTTC. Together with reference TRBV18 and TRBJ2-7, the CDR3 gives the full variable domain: NAGVMQNPRHLVRRRGQEARLRCSPMKGHSHVYWYRQLPEEGLKFMVYLQKENIIDESGMPKERFSAEFPKEGPSILRIQQVVRGDSAAYFCASSPLQGLASYEQYFGPGTRLTVT.

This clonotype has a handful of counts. The CDR3, as DNA: TGTGCCAGCAGCTTTCGAGGGACAGTTTACAATGAGCAGTTCTTC. It yields the protein CASSFRGTVYNEQFF. This chain joins TRBV7-2 and TRBJ2-1; TRBD1 matches at 7 bases. In germline, CDR1 is SGHTA, CDR2 FQGNSA. The V and J ends lost 3 bases and 4 bases, in that order; junction bases with no gene match: 6. This CDR3 has 15 amino acids.

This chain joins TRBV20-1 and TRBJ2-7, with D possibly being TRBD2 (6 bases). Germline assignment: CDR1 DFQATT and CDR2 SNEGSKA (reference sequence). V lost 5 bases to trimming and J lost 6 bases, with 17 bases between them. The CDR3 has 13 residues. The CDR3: CSAGSRVEGEQYF. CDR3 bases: TGCAGTGCTGGGTCGCGAGTGGAGGGCGAGCAGTACTTC.

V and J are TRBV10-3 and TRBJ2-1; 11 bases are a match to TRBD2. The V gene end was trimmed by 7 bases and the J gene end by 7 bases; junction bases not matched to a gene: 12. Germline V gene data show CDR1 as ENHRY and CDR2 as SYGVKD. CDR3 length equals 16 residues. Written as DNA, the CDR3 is TGTGCCATCAACGCGGTCCTAGCGGGGGGCCGGAATGAGCAGTTCTTC. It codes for CAINAVLAGGRNEQFF.

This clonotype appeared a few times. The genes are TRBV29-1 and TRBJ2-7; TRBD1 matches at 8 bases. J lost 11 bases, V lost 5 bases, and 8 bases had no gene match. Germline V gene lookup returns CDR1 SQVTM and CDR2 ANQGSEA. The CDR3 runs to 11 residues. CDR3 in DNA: TGCAGCGTTTCGACAGGGGAGTACGAGTACTTC. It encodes CSVSTGEYEYF.

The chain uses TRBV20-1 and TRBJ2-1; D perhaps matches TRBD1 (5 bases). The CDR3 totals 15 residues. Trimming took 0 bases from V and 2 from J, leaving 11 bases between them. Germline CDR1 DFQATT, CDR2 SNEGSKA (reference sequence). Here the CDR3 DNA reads TGCAGTGCTAGAGAGGCAGGGTCAACCTACAATGAGCAGTTCTTC. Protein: CSAREAGSTYNEQFF.

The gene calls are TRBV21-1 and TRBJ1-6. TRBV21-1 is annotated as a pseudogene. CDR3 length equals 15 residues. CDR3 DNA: TGTGCCAGCAGCATCGGCGTTGGGCTTAATTCACCCCTCCACTTT. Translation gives CASSIGVGLNSPLHF.

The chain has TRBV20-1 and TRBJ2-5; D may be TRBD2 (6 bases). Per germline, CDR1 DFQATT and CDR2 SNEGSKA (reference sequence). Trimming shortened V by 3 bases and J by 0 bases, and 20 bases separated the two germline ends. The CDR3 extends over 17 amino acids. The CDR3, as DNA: TGCAGTGCTAGTGACTCCAATAAGGGGAGGCACCAAGAGACCCAGTACTTC. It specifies CSASDSNKGRHQETQYF.

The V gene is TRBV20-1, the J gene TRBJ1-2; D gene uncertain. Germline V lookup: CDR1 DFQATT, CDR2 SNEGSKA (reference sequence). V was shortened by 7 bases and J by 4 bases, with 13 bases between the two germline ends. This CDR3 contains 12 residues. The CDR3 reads CSVSHSPYGYTF. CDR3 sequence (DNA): TGCAGTGTTAGTCACAGCCCCTATGGCTACACCTTC.

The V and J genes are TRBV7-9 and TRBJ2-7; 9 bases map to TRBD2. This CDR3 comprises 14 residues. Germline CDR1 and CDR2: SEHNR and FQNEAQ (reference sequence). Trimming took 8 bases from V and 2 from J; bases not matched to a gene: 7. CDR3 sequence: CASAGGGAPYEQYF. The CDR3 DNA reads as TGTGCCAGCGCAGGCGGGGGGGCCCCCTACGAGCAGTACTTC.